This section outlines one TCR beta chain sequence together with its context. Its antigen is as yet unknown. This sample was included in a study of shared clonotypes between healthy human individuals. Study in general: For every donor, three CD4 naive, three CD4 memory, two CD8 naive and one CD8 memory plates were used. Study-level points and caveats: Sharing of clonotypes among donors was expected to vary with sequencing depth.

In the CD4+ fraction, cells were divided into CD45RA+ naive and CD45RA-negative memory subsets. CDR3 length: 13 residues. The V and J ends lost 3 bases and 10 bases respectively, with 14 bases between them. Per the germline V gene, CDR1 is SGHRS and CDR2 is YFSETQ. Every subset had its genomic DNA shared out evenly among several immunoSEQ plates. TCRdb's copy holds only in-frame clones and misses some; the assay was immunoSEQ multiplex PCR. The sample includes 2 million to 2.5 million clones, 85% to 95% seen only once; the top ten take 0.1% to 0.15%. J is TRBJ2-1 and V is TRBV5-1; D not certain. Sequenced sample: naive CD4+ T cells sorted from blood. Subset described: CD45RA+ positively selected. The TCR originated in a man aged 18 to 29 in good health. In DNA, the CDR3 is TGCGCCAGCAGCTCACCAATGGCGACGGAGCAGTTCTTC. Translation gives CASSSPMATEQFF.